This note documents a single T cell receptor beta chain sequence. Its cognate antigen is unknown. This record comes from a study of early T cells in non-severe SARS-CoV-2 infection. Study-level points and caveats: Anti-spike CD8 responses were favored in VDJdb matching, and private and CD4 specificities were missed.

The CDR3 covers 16 residues. J was trimmed by 1 base and V by 6 bases; bases with no gene match: 11. Per the germline V gene, CDR1 is MDHEN and CDR2 is SYDVKM. Individual cDNA molecules each received unique molecular identifiers attached to them. One entry per CDR3 protein results from TCRdb running MiXCR on the 5' RACE reads. The sample lists 25,000 to 30,000 distinct CDR3 sequences; about 4.1% were seen once. The source is an adult who was a healthcare worker with PCR-confirmed SARS-CoV-2 infection or an uninfected control (not recorded which). The material sequenced was whole blood. The gene calls are TRBV28 and TRBJ2-5, with TRBD2 matching over 7 bases. The CDR3 region has the DNA TGTGCCAGCAGAAAGGGGTTGCGGGGGACCCAAGAGACCCAGTACTTC. Protein sequence: CASRKGLRGTQETQYF.